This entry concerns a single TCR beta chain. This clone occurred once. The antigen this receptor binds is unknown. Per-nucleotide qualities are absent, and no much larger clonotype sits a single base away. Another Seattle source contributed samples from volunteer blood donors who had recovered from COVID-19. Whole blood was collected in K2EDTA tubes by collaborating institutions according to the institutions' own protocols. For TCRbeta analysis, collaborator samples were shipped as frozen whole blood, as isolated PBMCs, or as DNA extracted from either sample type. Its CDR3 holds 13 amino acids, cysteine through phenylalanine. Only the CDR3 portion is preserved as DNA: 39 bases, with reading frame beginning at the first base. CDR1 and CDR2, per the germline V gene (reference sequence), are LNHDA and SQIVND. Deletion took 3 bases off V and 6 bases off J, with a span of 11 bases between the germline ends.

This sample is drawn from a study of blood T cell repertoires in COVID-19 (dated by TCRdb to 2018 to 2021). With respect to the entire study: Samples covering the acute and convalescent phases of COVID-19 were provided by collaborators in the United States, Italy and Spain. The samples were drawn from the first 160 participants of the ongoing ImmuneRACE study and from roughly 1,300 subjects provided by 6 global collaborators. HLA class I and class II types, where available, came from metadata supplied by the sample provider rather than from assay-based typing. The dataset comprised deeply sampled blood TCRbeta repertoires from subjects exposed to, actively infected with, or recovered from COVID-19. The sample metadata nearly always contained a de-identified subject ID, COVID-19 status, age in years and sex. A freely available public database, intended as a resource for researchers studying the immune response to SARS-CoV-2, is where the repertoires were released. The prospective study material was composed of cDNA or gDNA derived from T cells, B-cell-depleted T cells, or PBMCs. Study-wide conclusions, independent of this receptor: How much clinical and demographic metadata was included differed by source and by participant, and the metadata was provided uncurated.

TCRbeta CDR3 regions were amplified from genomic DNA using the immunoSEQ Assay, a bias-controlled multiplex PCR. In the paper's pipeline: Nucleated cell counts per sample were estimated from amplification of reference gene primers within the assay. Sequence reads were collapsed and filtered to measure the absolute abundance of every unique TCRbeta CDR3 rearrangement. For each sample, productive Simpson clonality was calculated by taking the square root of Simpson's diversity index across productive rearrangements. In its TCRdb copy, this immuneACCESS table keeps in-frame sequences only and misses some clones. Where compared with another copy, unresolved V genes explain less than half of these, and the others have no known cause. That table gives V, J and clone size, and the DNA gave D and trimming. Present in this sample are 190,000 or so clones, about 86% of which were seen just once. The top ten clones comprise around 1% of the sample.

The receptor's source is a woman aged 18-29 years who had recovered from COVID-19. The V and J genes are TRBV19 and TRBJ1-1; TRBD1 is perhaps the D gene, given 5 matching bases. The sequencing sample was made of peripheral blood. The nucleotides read TGTGCCAGTAGTATCGGGGGGAGCGCTGAAGCTTTCTTT. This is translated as CASSIGGSAEAFF.